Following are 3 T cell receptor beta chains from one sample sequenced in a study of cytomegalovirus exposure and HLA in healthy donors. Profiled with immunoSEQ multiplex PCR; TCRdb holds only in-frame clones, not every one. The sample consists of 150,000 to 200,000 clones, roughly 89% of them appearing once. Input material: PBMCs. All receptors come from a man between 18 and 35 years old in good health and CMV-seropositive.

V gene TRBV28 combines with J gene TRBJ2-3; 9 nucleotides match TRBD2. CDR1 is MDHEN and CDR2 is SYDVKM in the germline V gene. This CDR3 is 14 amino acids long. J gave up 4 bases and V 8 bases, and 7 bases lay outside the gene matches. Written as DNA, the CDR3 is TGTGCCAGCCGTAGCGGGAGCCTGCCAGATACGCAGTATTTT. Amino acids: CASRSGSLPDTQYF.

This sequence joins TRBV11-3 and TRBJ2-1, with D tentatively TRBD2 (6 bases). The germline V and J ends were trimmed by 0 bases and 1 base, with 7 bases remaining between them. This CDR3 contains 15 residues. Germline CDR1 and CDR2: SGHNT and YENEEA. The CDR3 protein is CASSLDGTSYNEQFF. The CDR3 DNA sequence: TGTGCCAGCAGCTTAGACGGGACTTCCTACAATGAGCAGTTCTTC.

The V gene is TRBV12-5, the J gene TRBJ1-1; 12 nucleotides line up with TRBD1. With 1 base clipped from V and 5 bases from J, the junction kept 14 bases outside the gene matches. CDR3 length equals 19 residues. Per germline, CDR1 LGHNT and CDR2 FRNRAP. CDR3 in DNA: TGTGCTAGTGGTTTGGCCTACCTCGGGACAGGGGGCGAGTTTACTGAAGCTTTCTTT. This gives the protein CASGLAYLGTGGEFTEAFF.